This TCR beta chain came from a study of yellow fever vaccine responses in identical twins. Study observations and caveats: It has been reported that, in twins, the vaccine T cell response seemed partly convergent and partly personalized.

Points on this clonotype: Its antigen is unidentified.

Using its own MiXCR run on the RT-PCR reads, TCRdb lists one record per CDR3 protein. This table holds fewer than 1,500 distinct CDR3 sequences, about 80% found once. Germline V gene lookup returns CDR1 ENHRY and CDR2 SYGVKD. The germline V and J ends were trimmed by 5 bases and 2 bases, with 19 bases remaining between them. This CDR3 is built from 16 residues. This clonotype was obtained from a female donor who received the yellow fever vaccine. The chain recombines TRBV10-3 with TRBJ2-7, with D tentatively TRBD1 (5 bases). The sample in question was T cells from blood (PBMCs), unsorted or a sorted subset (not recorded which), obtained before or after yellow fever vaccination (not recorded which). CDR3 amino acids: CAISRYQGIDPYEQYF. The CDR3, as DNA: TGTGCCATCAGTAGGTATCAGGGAATAGACCCCTACGAGCAGTACTTC.